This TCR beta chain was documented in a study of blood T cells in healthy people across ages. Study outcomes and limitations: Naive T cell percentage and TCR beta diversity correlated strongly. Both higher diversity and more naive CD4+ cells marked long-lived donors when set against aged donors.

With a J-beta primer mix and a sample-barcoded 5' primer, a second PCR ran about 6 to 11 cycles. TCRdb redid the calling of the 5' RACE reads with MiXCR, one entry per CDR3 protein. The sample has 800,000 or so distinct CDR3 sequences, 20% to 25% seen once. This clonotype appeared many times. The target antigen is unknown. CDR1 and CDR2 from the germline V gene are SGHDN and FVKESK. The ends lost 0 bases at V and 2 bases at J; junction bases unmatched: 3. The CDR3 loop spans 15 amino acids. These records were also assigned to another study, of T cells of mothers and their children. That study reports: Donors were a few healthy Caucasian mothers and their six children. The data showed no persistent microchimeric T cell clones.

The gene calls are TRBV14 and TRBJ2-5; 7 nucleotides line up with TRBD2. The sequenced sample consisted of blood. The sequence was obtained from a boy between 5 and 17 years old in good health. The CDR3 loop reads CASSQDSRGQETQYF. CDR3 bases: TGTGCCAGCAGCCAAGATTCGCGGGGGCAAGAGACCCAGTACTTC.